The table lists the clone carrying this T cell receptor (beta chain) with a count of one. The data derive from a study of blood T cell repertoires in COVID-19. Study context: Spain, Italy and the United States supplied samples that represented acute and convalescent COVID-19. Sample material is recorded as cDNA or gDNA derived from T cells, B-cell-depleted T cells, or PBMCs.

J gave up 5 bases and V 4 bases, and 4 bases lay outside the gene matches. Germline values: CDR1 SGHTA, CDR2 FQGTGA. This CDR3 contains 15 residues. As handled by the study authors: Reference gene primer amplification in the assay estimated nucleated cell counts. Profiled with immunoSEQ multiplex PCR; TCRdb holds only in-frame clones, not every one. The DNA was the basis for D and trimming; V, J and clone size are from that table. The sample shows 29,000 or so clones, more than 75% of them seen only once. The genes are TRBV7-3 and TRBJ2-1; TRBD2 matches at 11 bases. The TCR originated in a woman in her 70s with acute or convalescent COVID-19. Sequenced: peripheral blood. CDR3 DNA sequence: TGTGCCAGCAGCTCCCTAGCGGGAGGACACAATGAGCAGTTCTTC. This codes for CASSSLAGGHNEQFF.